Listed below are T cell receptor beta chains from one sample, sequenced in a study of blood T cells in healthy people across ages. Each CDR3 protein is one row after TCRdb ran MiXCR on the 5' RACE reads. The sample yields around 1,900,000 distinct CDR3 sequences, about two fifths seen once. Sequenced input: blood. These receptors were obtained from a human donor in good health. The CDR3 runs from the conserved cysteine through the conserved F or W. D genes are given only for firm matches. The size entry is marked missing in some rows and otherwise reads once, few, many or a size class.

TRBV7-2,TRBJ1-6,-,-,CASTREGSPLHF,TGTGCCAGCACCCGGGAGGGTTCACCCCTCCACTTT
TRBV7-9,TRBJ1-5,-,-,CASSLPRASRGNQPQHF,TGTGCCAGCAGCTTACCCCGGGCCTCTCGGGGCAATCAGCCCCAGCATTTT
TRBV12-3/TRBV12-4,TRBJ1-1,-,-,CASGQHRDIAEAFF,TGTGCCAGCGGACAACACCGGGACATAGCTGAAGCTTTCTTT
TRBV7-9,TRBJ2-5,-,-,CASSLRLDPTLAETQYF,TGTGCCAGCAGCCTTAGACTAGACCCGACTTTGGCAGAGACCCAGTACTTC
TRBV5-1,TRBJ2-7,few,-,CASSLERSPYEQYF,TGCGCCAGCAGCTTGGAACGGAGCCCCTACGAGCAGTACTTC
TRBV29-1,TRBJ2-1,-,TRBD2,CSAHLAGRRFF,TGCAGCGCCCATCTAGCGGGGCGCCGGTTCTTC
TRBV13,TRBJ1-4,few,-,CASSARDINEKLFF,TGTGCCAGCAGCGCACGGGACATAAATGAAAAACTGTTTTTT
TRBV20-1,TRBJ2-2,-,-,CSARNRIGNTGELFF,TGCAGTGCTAGAAACCGTATCGGGAACACCGGGGAGCTGTTTTTT
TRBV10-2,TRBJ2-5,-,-,CASMGEDEQYF,TGCGCCAGCATGGGGGAGGATGAGCAGTACTTC
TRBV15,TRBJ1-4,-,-,CATSTAGGHTWGEKLFF,TGTGCCACCAGCACCGCGGGGGGACATACCTGGGGTGAAAAACTGTTTTTT
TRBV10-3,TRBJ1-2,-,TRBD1,CAISGTDGHYGYTF,TGTGCCATCAGCGGGACAGATGGTCACTATGGCTACACCTTC
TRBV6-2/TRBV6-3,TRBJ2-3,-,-,CASNGAPQAQYF,TGTGCCAGCAACGGGGCCCCGCAGGCGCAGTATTTT
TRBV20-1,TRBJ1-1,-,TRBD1,CSAGHRGTEAFF,TGCAGTGCTGGGCACAGGGGAACTGAAGCTTTCTTT
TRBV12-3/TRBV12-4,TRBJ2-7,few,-,CASSLGAGAGEQYF,TGTGCCAGCAGTCTCGGCGCAGGGGCAGGCGAGCAGTACTTC
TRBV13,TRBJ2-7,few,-,CASSTYRDSYEQYF,TGTGCCAGCAGCACCTACCGCGACAGCTACGAGCAGTACTTC
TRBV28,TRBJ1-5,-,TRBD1,CASTSRDREMGQPQHF,TGTGCCTCCACAAGCCGGGACAGGGAAATGGGTCAGCCCCAGCATTTT
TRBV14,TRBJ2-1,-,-,CASSLSRGRTYSYNEQFF,TGTGCCAGCAGCCTCAGCCGGGGGAGAACCTACTCCTACAATGAGCAGTTCTTC
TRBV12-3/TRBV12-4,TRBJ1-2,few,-,CASSFFQGPYGYTF,TGTGCCAGCAGTTTTTTTCAGGGACCCTATGGCTACACCTTC
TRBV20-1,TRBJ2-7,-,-,CSARAGAFYEQYF,TGCAGTGCTAGAGCAGGGGCTTTCTACGAGCAGTACTTC
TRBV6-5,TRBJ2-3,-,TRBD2,CASSSTSGLTTDTQYF,TGTGCCAGCAGTTCGACTAGCGGGCTCACCACAGATACGCAGTATTTT
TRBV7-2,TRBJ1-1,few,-,CASSTAQRNTEAFF,TGTGCCAGCAGCACGGCACAGCGGAACACTGAAGCTTTCTTT
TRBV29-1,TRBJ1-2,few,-,CSVYTVDGYTF,TGCAGCGTGTACACCGTAGATGGCTACACCTTC
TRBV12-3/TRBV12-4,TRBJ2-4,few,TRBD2,CASSSGLGAVQYF,TGTGCCAGCAGTTCCGGACTAGGGGCGGTTCAGTACTTC
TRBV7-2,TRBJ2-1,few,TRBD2,CASSFGAGGLNEQFF,TGTGCCAGCAGCTTTGGAGCGGGGGGCCTCAATGAGCAGTTCTTC
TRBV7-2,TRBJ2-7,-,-,CASSRSSSNTYEQYF,TGTGCCAGCAGCCGATCCTCGTCTAATACCTACGAGCAGTACTTC
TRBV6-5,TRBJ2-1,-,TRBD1,CASSYGPGQPDGQFF,TGTGCCAGCAGTTACGGACCGGGACAGCCCGACGGGCAGTTCTTC
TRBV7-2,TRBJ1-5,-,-,CASSLTAAVPPQHF,TGTGCCAGCAGCTTAACAGCCGCGGTACCGCCCCAGCATTTT
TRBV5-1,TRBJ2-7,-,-,CASSLQGESEQYF,TGCGCCAGCAGTCTCCAGGGTGAGAGCGAGCAGTACTTC
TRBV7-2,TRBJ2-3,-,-,CASSYGPVTDTQYF,TGTGCCAGCAGCTACGGCCCAGTCACAGATACGCAGTATTTT
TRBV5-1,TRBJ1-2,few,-,CASSLAVKGYDYGYTF,TGCGCCAGCAGCTTGGCCGTCAAGGGTTATGACTATGGCTACACCTTC
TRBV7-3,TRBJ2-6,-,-,CASSLFMGTGANVLTF,TGTGCCAGCAGCTTGTTCATGGGGACTGGGGCCAACGTCCTGACTTTC
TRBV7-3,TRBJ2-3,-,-,CASSLFGSDTQYF,TGTGCCAGCAGCTTATTTGGCTCAGATACGCAGTATTTT
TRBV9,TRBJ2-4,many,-,CASSPELAKNIQYF,TGTGCCAGCAGCCCCGAACTAGCCAAAAACATTCAGTACTTC
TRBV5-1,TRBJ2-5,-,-,CASRKRQGGETQYF,TGCGCCAGCCGGAAAAGACAGGGAGGGGAGACCCAGTACTTC
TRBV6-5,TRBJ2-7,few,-,CASQSTGTVIYEQYF,TGTGCCAGCCAATCCACCGGGACGGTTATCTACGAGCAGTACTTC
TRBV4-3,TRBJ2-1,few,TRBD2,CASSQDWREDYNEQFF,TGCGCCAGCAGCCAAGATTGGCGGGAGGACTACAATGAGCAGTTCTTC
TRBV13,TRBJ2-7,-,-,CASKSSSRNNYEQYF,TGTGCCAGCAAATCCTCTTCCCGCAACAATTACGAGCAGTACTTC
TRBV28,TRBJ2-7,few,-,CASTQSWQLGYEQYF,TGTGCCAGCACTCAGTCTTGGCAGCTGGGCTACGAGCAGTACTTC
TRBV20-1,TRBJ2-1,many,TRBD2,CSAGGRENEQFF,TGCAGTGCCGGGGGGAGGGAGAATGAGCAGTTCTTC
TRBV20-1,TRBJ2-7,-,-,CSARDRATSYEQYF,TGCAGTGCTAGAGATAGAGCCACTTCCTACGAGCAGTACTTC
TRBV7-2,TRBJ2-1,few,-,CASSFPTANEQFF,TGTGCCAGCAGCTTTCCCACCGCGAATGAGCAGTTCTTC
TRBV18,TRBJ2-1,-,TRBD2,CASSRGTSGRYNEQFF,TGTGCCAGCTCCCGAGGGACTAGCGGACGGTACAATGAGCAGTTCTTC
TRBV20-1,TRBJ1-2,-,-,CSARWEWPGYTF,TGCAGTGCTAGATGGGAATGGCCTGGCTACACCTTC
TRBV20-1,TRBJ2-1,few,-,CSAPSLPVGVNEQFF,TGCAGTGCTCCCTCCCTCCCGGTGGGGGTTAATGAGCAGTTCTTC
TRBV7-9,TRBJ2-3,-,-,CTSSLALAGSTDTQYF,TGTACCAGCAGCTTAGCCTTGGCAGGGAGCACAGATACGCAGTATTTT
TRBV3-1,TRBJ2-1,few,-,CASSQGKLAYNEQFF,TGTGCCAGCAGCCAAGGGAAGCTAGCTTACAATGAGCAGTTCTTC
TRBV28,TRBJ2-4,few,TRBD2,CASSSPREIAKNIQYF,TGTGCCAGCAGTAGCCCGCGGGAGATAGCCAAAAACATTCAGTACTTC
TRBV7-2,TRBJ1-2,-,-,CASASQRNYGYTF,TGTGCCAGCGCCTCACAAAGAAACTATGGCTACACCTTC
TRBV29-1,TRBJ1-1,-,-,CTGVNTGYGGTTEAFF,TGCACCGGGGTAAACACGGGGTACGGAGGGACAACTGAAGCTTTCTTT
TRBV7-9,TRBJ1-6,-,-,CASSLGFMHRNSPLHF,TGTGCCAGCAGCTTAGGATTCATGCACAGGAATTCACCCCTCCACTTT
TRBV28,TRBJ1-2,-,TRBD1,CASSPPTGDGYGYTF,TGTGCCAGCAGTCCACCGACAGGGGATGGGTATGGCTACACCTTC
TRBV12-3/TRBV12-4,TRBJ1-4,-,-,CASSLFGGDEKLFF,TGTGCCAGCAGTTTATTCGGGGGGGATGAAAAACTGTTTTTT
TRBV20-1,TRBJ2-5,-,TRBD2,CSGIPPGGQETQYF,TGCAGTGGTATTCCCCCGGGAGGTCAGGAGACCCAGTACTTC
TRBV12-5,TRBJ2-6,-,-,CASVGPGANVLTF,TGTGCTAGTGTCGGACCTGGGGCCAACGTCCTGACTTTC
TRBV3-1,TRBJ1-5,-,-,CASSQLASNQPQHF,TGTGCCAGCAGCCAATTGGCTAGCAATCAGCCCCAGCATTTT
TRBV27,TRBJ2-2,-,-,CASRPPGDWGQNTGELFF,TGTGCCAGCAGGCCTCCAGGCGATTGGGGCCAGAACACCGGGGAGCTGTTTTTT
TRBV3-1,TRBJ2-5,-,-,CASSRSLVGGETRYF,TGTGCCAGCAGCCGGTCCCTTGTAGGTGGGGAGACCCGGTACTTC